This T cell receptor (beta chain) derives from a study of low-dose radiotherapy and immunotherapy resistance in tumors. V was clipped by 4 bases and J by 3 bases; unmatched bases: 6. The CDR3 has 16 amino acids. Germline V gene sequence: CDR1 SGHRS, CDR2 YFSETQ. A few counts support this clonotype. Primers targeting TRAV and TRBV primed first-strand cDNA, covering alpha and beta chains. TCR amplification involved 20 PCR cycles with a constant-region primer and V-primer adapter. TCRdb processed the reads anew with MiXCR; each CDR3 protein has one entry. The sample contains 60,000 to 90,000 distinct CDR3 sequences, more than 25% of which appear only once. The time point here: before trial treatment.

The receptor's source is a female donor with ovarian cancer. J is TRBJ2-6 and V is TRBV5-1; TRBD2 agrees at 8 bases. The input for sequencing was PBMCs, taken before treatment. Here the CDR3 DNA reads TGCGCCAGCAGCCTCGGGAGGGCGCTTGGGGCCAACGTCCTGACTTTC. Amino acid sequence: CASSLGRALGANVLTF.